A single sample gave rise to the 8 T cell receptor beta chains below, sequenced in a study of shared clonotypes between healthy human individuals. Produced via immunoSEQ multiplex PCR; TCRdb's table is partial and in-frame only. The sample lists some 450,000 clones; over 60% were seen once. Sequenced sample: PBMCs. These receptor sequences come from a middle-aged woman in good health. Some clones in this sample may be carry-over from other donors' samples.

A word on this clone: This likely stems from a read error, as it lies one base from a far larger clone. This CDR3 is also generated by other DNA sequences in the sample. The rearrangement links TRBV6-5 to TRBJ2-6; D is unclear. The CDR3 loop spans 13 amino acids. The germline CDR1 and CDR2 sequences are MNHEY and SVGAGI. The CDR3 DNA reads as TGTGCCAGTAGTTTAGGCGGGGCCAACGTCCTGACTTTC. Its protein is CASSLGGANVLTF.

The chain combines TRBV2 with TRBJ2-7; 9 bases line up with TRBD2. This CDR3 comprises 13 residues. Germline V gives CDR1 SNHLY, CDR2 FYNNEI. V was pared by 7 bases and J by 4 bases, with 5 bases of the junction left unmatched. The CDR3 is CASKGTSWYEQYF. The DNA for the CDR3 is TGTGCCAGCAAGGGGACTAGCTGGTACGAGCAGTACTTC.

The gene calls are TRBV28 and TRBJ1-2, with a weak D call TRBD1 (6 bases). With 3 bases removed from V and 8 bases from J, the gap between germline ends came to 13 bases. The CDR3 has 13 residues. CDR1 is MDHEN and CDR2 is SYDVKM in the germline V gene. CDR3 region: CASSFTDSQGYTF. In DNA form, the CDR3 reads TGTGCCAGCAGTTTTACGGACAGCCAAGGCTACACCTTC.

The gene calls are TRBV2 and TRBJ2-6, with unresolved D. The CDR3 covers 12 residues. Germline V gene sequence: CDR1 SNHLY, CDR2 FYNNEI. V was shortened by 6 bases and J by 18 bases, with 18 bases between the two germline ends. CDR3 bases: TGTGCCAGCAGCACCTATGTGGATATAAGGACTTTC. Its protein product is CASSTYVDIRTF.

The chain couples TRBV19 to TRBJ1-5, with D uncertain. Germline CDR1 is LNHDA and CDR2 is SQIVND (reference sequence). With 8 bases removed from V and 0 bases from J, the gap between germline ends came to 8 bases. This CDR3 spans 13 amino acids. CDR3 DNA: TGTGCCAGTCAGGACTATAGCAATCAGCCCCAGCATTTT. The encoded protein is CASQDYSNQPQHF.

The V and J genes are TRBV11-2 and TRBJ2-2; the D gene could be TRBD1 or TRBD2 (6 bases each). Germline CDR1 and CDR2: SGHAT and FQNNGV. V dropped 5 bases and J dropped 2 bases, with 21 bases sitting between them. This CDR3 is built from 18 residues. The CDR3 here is CASSETLGASANTGELFF. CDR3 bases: TGTGCCAGCAGCGAGACTTTGGGGGCTAGCGCAAACACCGGGGAGCTGTTTTTT.

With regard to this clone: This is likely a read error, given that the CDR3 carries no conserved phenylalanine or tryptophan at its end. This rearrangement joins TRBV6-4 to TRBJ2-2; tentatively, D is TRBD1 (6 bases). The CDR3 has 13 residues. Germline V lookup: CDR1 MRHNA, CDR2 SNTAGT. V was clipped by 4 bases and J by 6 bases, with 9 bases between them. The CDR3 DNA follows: TGTGCCAGCAGTGGCCCAGGGGCCGGGGAGCTGTTTCTT. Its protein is CASSGPGAGELFL.

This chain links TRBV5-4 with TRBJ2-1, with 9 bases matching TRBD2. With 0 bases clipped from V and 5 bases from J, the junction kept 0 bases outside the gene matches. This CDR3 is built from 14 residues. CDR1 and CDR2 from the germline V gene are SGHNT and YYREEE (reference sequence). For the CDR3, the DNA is TGTGCCAGCAGCTTGGCTAGCGGGAACAATGAGCAGTTCTTC. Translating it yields CASSLASGNNEQFF.